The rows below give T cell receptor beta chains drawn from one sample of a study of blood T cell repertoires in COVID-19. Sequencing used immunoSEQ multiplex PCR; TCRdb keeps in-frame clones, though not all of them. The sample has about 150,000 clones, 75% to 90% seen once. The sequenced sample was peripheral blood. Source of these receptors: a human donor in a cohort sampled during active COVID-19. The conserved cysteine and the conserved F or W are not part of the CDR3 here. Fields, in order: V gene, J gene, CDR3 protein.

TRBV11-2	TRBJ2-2	ASSIRTGTNTGELF
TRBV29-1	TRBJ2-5	SVSAYQETQY
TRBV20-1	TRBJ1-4	SASYGEKLF
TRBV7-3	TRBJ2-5	ASSPGLAGEETQY
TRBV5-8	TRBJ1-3	ASSLRGNTIY
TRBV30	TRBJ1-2	AWKDRGFLGYT
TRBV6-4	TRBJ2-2	ASSHRTGELF
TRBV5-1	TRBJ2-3	ATAGGALTDTQY
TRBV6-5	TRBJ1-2	ASSYSGTGVGGYT
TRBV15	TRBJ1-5	ATSHSGGNQPQH
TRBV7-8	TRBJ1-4	ASSWGTGSEKLF
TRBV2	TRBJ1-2	ASTSDSRNYGYT
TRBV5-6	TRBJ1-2	ASSSAGTGGNYGYT
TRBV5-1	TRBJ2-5	ASRPGQGGGETQY
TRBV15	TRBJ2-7	ATSRFQGIGEQY
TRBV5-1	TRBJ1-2	ASSLEGQGEYGYT
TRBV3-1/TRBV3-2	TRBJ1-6	ASSPTGSSYNSPLH
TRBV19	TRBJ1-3	ASSVTGTGNTIY
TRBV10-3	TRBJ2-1	AIRTGGFYNEQF
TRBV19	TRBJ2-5	ASSIISGLEETQY
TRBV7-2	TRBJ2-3	ASSPQSGGYTDTQY
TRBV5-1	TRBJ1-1	ASSLYDPTGTEAF
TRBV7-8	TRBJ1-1	ASSLEMQAEAF
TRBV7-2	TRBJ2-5	ASSPRGQETQY
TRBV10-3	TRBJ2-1	AISSAIGEQF
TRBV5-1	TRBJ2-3	ASSLQGAPTDTQY
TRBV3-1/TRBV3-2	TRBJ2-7	ASSLAGGPEKQY
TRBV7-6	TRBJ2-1	ASSLALAGGYNEQF
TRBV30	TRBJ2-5	AWTRGQETQY
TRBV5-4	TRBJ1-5	ASSLGQGPNQPQH
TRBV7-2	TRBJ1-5	ASSLVRGGRGPQH
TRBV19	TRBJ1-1	ASSMSGTLRNTEAF
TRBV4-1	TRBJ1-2	ASSRTGDSYGYT
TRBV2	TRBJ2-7	ASRRDGGRNEQY
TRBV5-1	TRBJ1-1	ASSLVGLNTEAF
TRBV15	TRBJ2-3	ATSRGGESDTQY
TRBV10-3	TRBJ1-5	AISTGDANQPQH
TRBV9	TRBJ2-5	ASSETGIETQY
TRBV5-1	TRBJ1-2	ASSPAGGSYGYT
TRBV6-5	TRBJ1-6	ASSLGQGQFPLH
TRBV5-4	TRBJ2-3	ASSLRLAGRGADTQY
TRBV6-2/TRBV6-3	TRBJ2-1	ASSETGGPYNEQF
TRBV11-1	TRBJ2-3	ASSQRQRESN
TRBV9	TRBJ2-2	ASSYGQTGELF
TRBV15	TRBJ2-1	ATSRDGTDNEQF
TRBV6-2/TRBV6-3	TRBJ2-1	ASSYQRGDPSSYNEQF
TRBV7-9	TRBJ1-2	ASSSTVGGTTGYT
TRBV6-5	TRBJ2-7	ASTAGNYEQY
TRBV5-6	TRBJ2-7	ASSLIGDSDEQY
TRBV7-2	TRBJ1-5	ASSGQTGLNQPQH
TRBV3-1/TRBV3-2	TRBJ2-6	ASSQGNPSSGANVLT
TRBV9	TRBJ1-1	ASSVAGSDYTEAF
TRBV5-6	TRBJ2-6	ASRLGANVLT
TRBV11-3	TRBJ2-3	ASSPQASTDTQY
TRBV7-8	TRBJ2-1	ASSLTDRGSI
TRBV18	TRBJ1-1	ASSPLTYKNTEAF
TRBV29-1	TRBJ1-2	SVADTGVSGYT
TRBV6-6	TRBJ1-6	ASREYNSPLH
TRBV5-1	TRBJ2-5	ASSSGTPEETQY